The 31 T cell receptor beta chains presented below share a single source sample, sequenced in a study of T cells after yellow fever vaccination. TCRdb redid the calling of the 5' RACE reads with MiXCR, one entry per CDR3 protein. The repertoire consists of 350,000 or so distinct CDR3 sequences, with roughly 8.4% occurring once and the leading ten covering 17%. The sample consisted of PBMCs, taken roughly seven weeks after the first yellow fever vaccination. These TCRs come from a man younger than 35 who received the YFV17D yellow fever vaccine.

The chain uses TRBV7-6 and TRBJ2-1, with 9 bases lining up with TRBD1. The trim removed 3 bases at V and 9 bases at J, leaving 6 bases unmatched. CDR3 length: 14 amino acids. Germline V gene sequence: CDR1 SGHVS, CDR2 FNYEAQ. DNA for the CDR3: TGTGCCAGCAGCTTGGGGACAGGGTCGAGTGAGCAGTTCTTC. Protein product: CASSLGTGSSEQFF.

Ten or more counts support this clonotype. This sequence joins TRBV5-1 and TRBJ1-2, with D tentatively TRBD1 (5 bases). From germline, CDR1 is SGHRS and CDR2 YFSETQ. V shed 4 bases and J shed 7 bases, with 11 bases lying between them. The CDR3 runs 12 residues. CDR3 sequence reads: CASSGDAPGYTF. The CDR3, as DNA: TGCGCCAGCAGCGGGGACGCCCCTGGCTACACCTTC.

This clonotype has only a few counts. The V and J genes are TRBV29-1 and TRBJ1-5; the D gene is possibly TRBD1 (5 bases). CDR3 length: 13 residues. With 4 bases removed from V and 1 base from J, the gap between germline ends came to 8 bases. Per germline, CDR1 SQVTM and CDR2 ANQGSEA. The CDR3 sequence is CSVVGDSNQPQHF. CDR3 sequence (DNA): TGCAGCGTTGTAGGGGACAGCAATCAGCCCCAGCATTTT.

This clonotype was counted between two and nine times. V is TRBV28 and J is TRBJ1-5; D is unclear. CDR1 is MDHEN, CDR2 SYDVKM, per germline. The CDR3 loop spans 17 amino acids. The V end lost 8 bases, the J end lost 2 bases, and 22 bases lay between the germline ends. Written as DNA, the CDR3 is TGTGCCAGCGACCTAAAAAAGTGGGGAAGCGGCAATCAGCCCCAGCATTTT. This gives the protein CASDLKKWGSGNQPQHF.

J is TRBJ1-3 and V is TRBV4-1; TRBD1 agrees at 10 bases. CDR1 is MGHRA, CDR2 YSYEKL, per germline. J was trimmed by 8 bases and V by 3 bases; bases with no gene match: 4. This CDR3 has 14 amino acids. In DNA form, the CDR3 reads TGCGCCAGCAGCCAGCCGGGACAGGGGTACACCATATATTTT. This codes for CASSQPGQGYTIYF.

The chain carries TRBV4-2 and TRBJ2-3, with D perhaps matching TRBD2 (5 bases). Germline CDR1 is LGHNA and CDR2 is YNFKEQ. Trimming took off 4 bases at V and 0 bases at J, with 11 bases between the two ends. The CDR3 has 15 amino acids. DNA for the CDR3: TGTGCCAGCAGCCGAGGCACGGGGAGCACAGATACGCAGTATTTT. Amino acids: CASSRGTGSTDTQYF.

The chain combines TRBV7-2 with TRBJ2-6; D not certain. V lost 5 bases and J lost 4, with 12 bases in between. Per the germline V gene, CDR1 is SGHTA and CDR2 is FQGNSA. The CDR3 totals 15 residues. Written as DNA, the CDR3 is TGTGCCAGCAGCCTGACGGTGGCCGGGGCCAACGTCCTGACTTTC. This translates into CASSLTVAGANVLTF.

This clonotype has just a few counts. The V gene is TRBV20-1, the J gene TRBJ2-1, with D hard to call. CDR1 DFQATT and CDR2 SNEGSKA come from the germline V gene (reference sequence). The CDR3 runs to 14 residues. The V and J ends lost 4 bases and 6 bases respectively, with 16 bases between them. The CDR3: CSATISFLVNEQFF. The CDR3 DNA follows: TGCAGTGCTACCATCTCCTTTCTCGTCAATGAGCAGTTCTTC.

The CDR3 sequence is CASSRGQGFSEKLFF. CDR3 DNA sequence: TGCGCCAGCAGCCGAGGACAGGGGTTCTCCGAAAAACTGTTTTTT. The chain joins TRBV5-1 to TRBJ1-4, with 9 bases matching TRBD1. The V and J ends lost 4 bases and 8 bases, in that order; junction bases with no gene match: 9. CDR3 size: 15 residues. The V gene's germline CDR1 is SGHRS and CDR2 YFSETQ.

The chain links TRBV4-1 to TRBJ2-5, with D tentatively TRBD2 (6 bases). The V end was cut by 0 bases, the J end by 3 bases, with 14 bases between. The CDR3 consists of 16 residues. The germline CDR1 and CDR2 sequences are MGHRA and YSYEKL. The CDR3 DNA is TGCGCCAGCAGCCAAGATAAGGAGGGGATGGAAGAGACCCAGTACTTC. This gives the protein CASSQDKEGMEETQYF.

In this sample, this clonotype turned up a few times. This chain connects TRBV20-1 to TRBJ2-1; 13 bases map to TRBD2. V shed 5 bases, J shed 4 bases, and the junction held 8 bases outside the gene matches. CDR1 DFQATT and CDR2 SNEGSKA come from the germline V gene (reference sequence). CDR3 size: 16 residues. The CDR3 is CSAGRTSGGYYNEQFF. The CDR3 region has the DNA TGCAGTGCTGGCCGGACTAGCGGGGGCTATTACAATGAGCAGTTCTTC.

The genes are TRBV12-3 or TRBV12-4 and TRBJ1-4; D not resolved. This CDR3 is built from 14 residues. V dropped 7 bases and J dropped 0 bases, with 9 bases sitting between them. CDR3 in DNA: TGTGCCAGCACCCCCGGGCCAACTAATGAAAAACTGTTTTTT. Amino acid sequence: CASTPGPTNEKLFF.

This clonotype was observed a handful of times. The CDR3 coding sequence is TGTGCCAGCAGTTATTCCCCGCTGGACAGGGGGGTTCAGCCCCAGCATTTT. Protein: CASSYSPLDRGVQPQHF. The V call is TRBV27, the J call TRBJ1-5; 10 bases align to TRBD1. CDR3 length: 17 residues. Trimming took 4 bases from V and 6 from J; bases not matched to a gene: 12. Germline loops: CDR1 MNHEY, CDR2 SMNVEV (reference sequence).

The chain couples TRBV5-1 to TRBJ2-7, with 8 bases aligning to TRBD1. The germline V gene has CDR1 SGHRS and CDR2 YFSETQ. The CDR3 length is 13 residues. Losses at the gene ends were 7 bases for V and 2 bases for J; bases not matched to a gene: 5. The CDR3 here is CASPGTGPYEQYV. CDR3 DNA: TGCGCCAGCCCCGGGACAGGACCCTACGAGCAGTACGTC.

This clonotype showed up just a few times. The gene calls are TRBV4-3 and TRBJ2-5, with D possibly called TRBD1 or TRBD2 (5 bases each). CDR3 size: 15 residues. V lost 0 bases to trimming and J lost 5 bases, with 13 bases between them. Per the germline V gene, CDR1 is LGHNA and CDR2 is YSLEER. The CDR3 DNA reads as TGCGCCAGCAGCCAAGAGAGGGGTGGAGAGGAGACCCAGTACTTC. Translating it yields CASSQERGGEETQYF.

The chain uses TRBV5-8 and TRBJ2-1; TRBD1 matches 8 bases. V dropped 2 bases and J dropped 4; count of bases not matched to a gene: 5. The CDR3 extends over 15 amino acids. The V gene's germline CDR1 is SGHTS and CDR2 YDEGEE. The DNA for the CDR3 is TGTGCCAGCAGCTTCAGGGGGCTAGGTTACAATGAGCAGTTCTTC. It is translated as CASSFRGLGYNEQFF. Combining the CDR3 with reference TRBV5-8 and TRBJ2-1 gives the whole variable domain EAGVTQSPTHLIKTRGQQATLRCSPISGHTSVYWYQQALGLGLQFLLWYDEGEERNRGNFPPRFSGRQFPNYSSELNVNALELEDSALYLCASSFRGLGYNEQFFGPGTRLTVL.

J is TRBJ2-5 and V is TRBV18; 7 bases line up with TRBD1. The CDR3 runs to 17 residues. CDR1 and CDR2 from the germline V gene are KGHSH and LQKENI. V was pared by 1 base and J by 0 bases, with 8 bases of the junction left unmatched. The chain's CDR3 is CASSPLFGQDHQETQYF. The CDR3 DNA sequence: TGTGCCAGCTCACCACTATTCGGACAGGACCACCAAGAGACCCAGTACTTC.

This clonotype has at least ten counts. The chain uses TRBV3-1 and TRBJ2-3; D is unresolved. V lost 2 bases and J lost 6, with 6 bases in between. CDR3 length equals 12 residues. The germline gives CDR1 LGHDT, CDR2 YNNKEL (reference sequence). In DNA, the CDR3 is TGTGCCAGCAGCCAACTCGGGGATACGCAGTATTTT. Amino acids: CASSQLGDTQYF.

The chain combines TRBV4-2 with TRBJ2-3; 10 bases map to TRBD2. The germline CDR1 and CDR2 sequences are LGHNA and YNFKEQ. The CDR3 contains 16 residues. Trimming removed 1 base from V and 5 bases from J; junction bases left unmatched: 6. The CDR3 reads CASSQGSSGGVDTQYF. CDR3 sequence (DNA): TGTGCCAGCAGCCAAGGCTCTAGCGGGGGTGTAGATACGCAGTATTTT.

In this sample, this clonotype turned up a few times. The chain is built from TRBV6-1 and TRBJ1-5; D remains unclear. The CDR3 is 12 amino acids. CDR1 and CDR2 from the germline V gene are MNHNS and SASEGT. The ends were cut back, 1 base at V and 10 bases at J, with 8 bases in the middle. This CDR3 reads CASSEVQQPQHF. The CDR3 DNA is TGTGCCAGCAGTGAAGTGCAACAACCCCAGCATTTT.

V gene TRBV3-1 combines with J gene TRBJ2-7; D is uncertain. This CDR3 spans 14 amino acids. V gave up 1 base and J gave up 0 bases, with 7 bases separating them. CDR1 and CDR2 (germline): LGHDT, YNNKEL (reference sequence). In DNA form, the CDR3 reads TGTGCCAGCAGCCAAGGGCGAACCTCCTACGAGCAGTACTTC. Translated, it gives CASSQGRTSYEQYF.

This clonotype was detected only a few times. The J gene is TRBJ2-1, the V gene TRBV11-2; 10 positions agree with TRBD2. J lost 5 bases, V lost 2 bases, and 3 bases had no gene match. There are 15 residues in the CDR3. CDR1 is SGHAT and CDR2 is FQNNGV in the germline V gene. The CDR3 DNA follows: TGTGCCAGCAGCTTACCTAGCGGGAGTAACAATGAGCAGTTCTTC. Translation gives CASSLPSGSNNEQFF.

The table lists this clonotype with many counts. The V gene is TRBV7-2, the J gene TRBJ1-1; D is undetermined. The V end was cut by 0 bases, the J end by 4 bases, with 6 bases between. The CDR3 extends over 13 amino acids. Germline V gene lookup returns CDR1 SGHTA and CDR2 FQGNSA. The CDR3 spells CASSLAVGTEAFF. The CDR3 nucleotides read TGTGCCAGCAGCTTAGCGGTCGGCACTGAAGCTTTCTTT.

The chain recombines TRBV29-1 with TRBJ2-5; D unresolved. V lost 3 bases and J lost 4, with 9 bases in between. The V gene's germline CDR1 is SQVTM and CDR2 ANQGSEA. CDR3 length: 12 residues. CDR3 loop: CSVERRRETQYF. CDR3 sequence (DNA): TGCAGCGTTGAGCGCCGGCGAGAGACCCAGTACTTC.

This chain links TRBV7-2 with TRBJ2-1; a possible D gene is TRBD2 (7 bases). The CDR3 length is 16 residues. Trimming removed 7 bases at V and 8 bases at J, with 24 bases between. The germline V gene has CDR1 SGHTA and CDR2 FQGNSA. The CDR3 protein is CASTLRGAGVRDEQFF. CDR3 sequence (DNA): TGTGCCAGCACCCTCCGGGGGGCTGGGGTCCGCGATGAGCAGTTCTTC.

The V and J genes are TRBV5-5 and TRBJ2-1; D gene uncertain. The CDR3 is 14 amino acids. Per the germline V gene, CDR1 is SGHKS and CDR2 is YYEKEE (reference sequence). V shed 2 bases and J shed 10 bases, with 16 bases lying between them. The CDR3 sequence is CASSFLRSPWEQFF. The CDR3 nucleotides read TGTGCCAGCAGCTTCTTGCGGTCCCCATGGGAGCAGTTCTTC.

In its sample, this clonotype was seen a few times. V and J are TRBV20-1 and TRBJ2-1, with no clear D. V shed 3 bases and J shed 2 bases, with 17 bases lying between them. Looked up from germline, CDR1 is DFQATT and CDR2 is SNEGSKA (reference sequence). The CDR3 covers 16 residues. The CDR3 reads CSASDPGLATYNEQFF. CDR3 nucleotide sequence: TGCAGTGCTAGCGATCCCGGCCTTGCCACCTACAATGAGCAGTTCTTC.

The chain uses TRBV5-1 and TRBJ1-1; possible D gene TRBD1, 5 bases. V was clipped by 4 bases and J by 3 bases, with 10 bases between them. Per germline, CDR1 SGHRS and CDR2 YFSETQ. The CDR3 is 13 amino acids. CDR3 in DNA: TGCGCCAGCAGCGCCAGGGCGGACACTGAAGCTTTCTTT. Translation: CASSARADTEAFF.

This clonotype appeared a few times. The V gene is TRBV2, the J gene TRBJ2-5; 8 bases fit TRBD2. The V and J ends lost 8 bases and 1 base, in that order; junction bases with no gene match: 9. The V gene's germline CDR1 is SNHLY and CDR2 FYNNEI. The CDR3 extends over 15 amino acids. DNA for the CDR3: TGTGCCAGCCAGTCAGCGGGGGTAATCCAAGAGACCCAGTACTTC. This codes for CASQSAGVIQETQYF.

This clonotype has more than one count but fewer than ten. The chain's CDR3 is CASSWSAIPETQYF. CDR3 bases: TGTGCCAGCAGTTGGAGCGCAATTCCAGAGACCCAGTACTTC. The V call is TRBV6-1, the J call TRBJ2-5; D is ambiguous. CDR3 length equals 14 residues. CDR1 and CDR2 (germline): MNHNS, SASEGT. Trimming left V 5 bases short and J 4 bases short, with 14 bases between.

This rearrangement joins TRBV20-1 to TRBJ1-6; D ambiguous. Germline V lookup: CDR1 DFQATT, CDR2 SNEGSKA (reference sequence). Trimming pared 1 base from V and 3 bases from J, leaving 13 bases between. The CDR3 contains 16 residues. The CDR3 bases are TGCAGTGCTAGAGTCGCAGGAGTCGGCTATAATTCACCCCTCCACTTT. Translated: CSARVAGVGYNSPLHF.